This TCR beta chain was recorded in a study of HIV-infected patients and healthy controls. Study-level points and caveats: Size-matching overweighted rare events from HIV-infected data when comparing patients with controls. Compared with controls, mean Gini indices were significantly raised in HIV-infected repertoires, possibly indicating oligoclonality. CMV-associated CDR3s mostly grew nonsignificantly during therapy, while HIV-associated CDR3s declined significantly.

The CDR3 loop spans 15 amino acids. The V end was cut by 5 bases, the J end by 7 bases, with 20 bases between. This clonotype rates as medium-sized. Its target is unknown. Alpha and beta constant-region primers primed reverse transcription of approximately 460 ng RNA. Each of the alpha and beta chains got its own library through chain-specific third strand synthesis with indices. Each CDR3 protein is one row after TCRdb ran MiXCR on the 5' RACE reads. The sample consists of around 9,000 distinct CDR3 sequences, around 5.8% of them appearing once. All unsorted peripheral T cells were captured because whole blood was used without fractionation.

V usage is TRBV12-3 or TRBV12-4 and J usage is TRBJ1-2; D not resolved. The sequence derives from an adult in good health. Material for sequencing was blood. Written as DNA, the CDR3 is TGTGCCAGCAGTCTCACGGCCCCTCCAACATTTGGCTACACCTTC. This codes for CASSLTAPPTFGYTF.